This T cell receptor (beta chain) was sequenced in a study of CD8 T cells in ankylosing spondylitis. Study-wide results and caveats: Disease-linked clones reportedly showed significant enrichment in matched ankylosing spondylitis synovial fluid. With a CD8+ phenotype, disease-linked clones were relatively rare in peripheral blood.

This clonotype showed up just a few times. Antigen specificity is unknown. Making use of molecular barcodes, quantitative 5'-RACE generated TCR beta libraries. TCRdb redid the calling of the 5' RACE reads with MiXCR, one entry per CDR3 protein. The top ten hold 9.5% to 15% of the sample, which has fewer than 150,000 distinct CDR3 sequences, about 7.3% seen once. The V end was cut by 1 base, the J end by 8 bases, with 12 bases between. CDR1 is SGHAT and CDR2 is FQDESV in the germline V gene (reference sequence). The CDR3 loop spans 14 amino acids. The J gene is TRBJ2-1, the V gene TRBV11-1; no reliable D call. Sequenced input: blood, either unsorted or a sorted T cell fraction (not recorded which). This sequence was found in a female donor with ankylosing spondylitis or in good health (not recorded which). CDR3 loop: CASSLGGISDEQFF. CDR3 sequence (DNA): TGTGCCAGCAGCTTAGGCGGTATTTCGGATGAGCAGTTCTTC.